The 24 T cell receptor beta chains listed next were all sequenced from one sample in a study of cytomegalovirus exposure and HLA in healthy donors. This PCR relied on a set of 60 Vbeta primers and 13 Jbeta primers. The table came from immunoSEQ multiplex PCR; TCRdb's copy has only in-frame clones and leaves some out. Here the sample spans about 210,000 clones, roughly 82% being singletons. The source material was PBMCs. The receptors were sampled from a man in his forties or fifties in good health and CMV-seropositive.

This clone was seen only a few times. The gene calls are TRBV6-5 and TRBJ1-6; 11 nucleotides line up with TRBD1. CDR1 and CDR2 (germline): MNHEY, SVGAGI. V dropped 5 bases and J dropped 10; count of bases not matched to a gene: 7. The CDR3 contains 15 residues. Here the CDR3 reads CASSIRGTGGSPLHF. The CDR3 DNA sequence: TGTGCCAGCAGTATCCGGGGGACAGGGGGGTCACCCCTCCACTTT.

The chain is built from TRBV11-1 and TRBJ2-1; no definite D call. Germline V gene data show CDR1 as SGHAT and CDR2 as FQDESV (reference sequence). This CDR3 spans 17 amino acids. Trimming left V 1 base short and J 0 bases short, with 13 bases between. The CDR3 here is CASSLGGRRTSYNEQFF. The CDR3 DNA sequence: TGTGCCAGCAGCTTAGGTGGGCGCAGAACCTCCTACAATGAGCAGTTCTTC.

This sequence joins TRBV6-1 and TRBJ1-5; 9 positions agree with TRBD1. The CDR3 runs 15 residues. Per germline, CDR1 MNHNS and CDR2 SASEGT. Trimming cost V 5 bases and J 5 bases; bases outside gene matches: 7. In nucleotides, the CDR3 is TGTGCCAGCAGTTTAGGGACAGGGTTCCATCAGCCCCAGCATTTT. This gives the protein CASSLGTGFHQPQHF.

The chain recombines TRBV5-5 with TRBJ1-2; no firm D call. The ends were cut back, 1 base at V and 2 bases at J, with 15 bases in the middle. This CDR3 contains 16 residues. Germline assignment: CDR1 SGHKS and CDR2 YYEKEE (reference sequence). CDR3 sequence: CASSLIGADSNYGYTF. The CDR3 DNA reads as TGTGCCAGCAGCTTGATAGGTGCCGACTCGAACTATGGCTACACCTTC.

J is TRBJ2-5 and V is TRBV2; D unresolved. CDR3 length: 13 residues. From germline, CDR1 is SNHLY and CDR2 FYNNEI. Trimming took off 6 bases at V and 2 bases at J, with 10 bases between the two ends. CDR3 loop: CASRAGLQETQYF. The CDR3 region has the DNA TGTGCCAGCAGAGCCGGTCTACAAGAGACCCAGTACTTC.

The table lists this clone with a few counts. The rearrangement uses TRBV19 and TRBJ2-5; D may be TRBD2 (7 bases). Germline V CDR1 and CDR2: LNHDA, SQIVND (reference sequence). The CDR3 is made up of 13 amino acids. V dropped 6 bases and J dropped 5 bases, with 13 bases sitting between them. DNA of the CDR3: TGTGCCAGTAGATCGGGGGGCCGGGAGACCCAGTACTTC. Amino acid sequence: CASRSGGRETQYF.

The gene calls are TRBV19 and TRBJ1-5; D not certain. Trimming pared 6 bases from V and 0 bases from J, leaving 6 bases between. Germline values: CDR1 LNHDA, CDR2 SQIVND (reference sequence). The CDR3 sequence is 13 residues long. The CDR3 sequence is CASSLFSNQPQHF. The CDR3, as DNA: TGTGCCAGTAGCTTATTTAGCAATCAGCCCCAGCATTTT.

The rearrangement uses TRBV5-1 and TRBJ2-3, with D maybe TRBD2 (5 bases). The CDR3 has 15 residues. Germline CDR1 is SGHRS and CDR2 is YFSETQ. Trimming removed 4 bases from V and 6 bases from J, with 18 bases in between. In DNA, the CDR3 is TGCGCCAGCAGCCTAGCAGGACCAATTCGGGATACGCAGTATTTT. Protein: CASSLAGPIRDTQYF.

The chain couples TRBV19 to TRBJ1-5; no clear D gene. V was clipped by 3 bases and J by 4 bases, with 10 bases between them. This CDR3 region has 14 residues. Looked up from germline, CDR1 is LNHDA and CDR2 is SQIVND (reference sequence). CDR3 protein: CASSIVTTNQPQHF. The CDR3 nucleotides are TGTGCCAGTAGTATTGTAACGACTAATCAGCCCCAGCATTTT.

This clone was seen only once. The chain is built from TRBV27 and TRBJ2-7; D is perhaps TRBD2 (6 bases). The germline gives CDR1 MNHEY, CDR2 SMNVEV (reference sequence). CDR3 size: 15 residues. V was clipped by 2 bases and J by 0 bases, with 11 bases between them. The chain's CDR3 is CASSLGRGSSYEQYF. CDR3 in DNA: TGTGCCAGCAGTTTAGGCCGGGGGTCCTCCTACGAGCAGTACTTC.

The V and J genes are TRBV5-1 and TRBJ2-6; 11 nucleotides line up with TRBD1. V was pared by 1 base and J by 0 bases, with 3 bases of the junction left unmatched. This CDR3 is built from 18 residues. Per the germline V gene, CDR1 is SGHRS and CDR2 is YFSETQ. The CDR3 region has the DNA TGCGCCAGCAGCTTGTCCGGGACAGGGGGCTCTGGGGCCAACGTCCTGACTTTC. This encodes CASSLSGTGGSGANVLTF.

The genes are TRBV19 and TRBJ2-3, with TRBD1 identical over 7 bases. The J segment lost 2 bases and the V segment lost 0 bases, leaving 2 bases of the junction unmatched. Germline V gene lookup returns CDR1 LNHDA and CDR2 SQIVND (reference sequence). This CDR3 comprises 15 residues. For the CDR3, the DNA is TGTGCCAGTAGTATAGAGACAGGGTACACAGATACGCAGTATTTT. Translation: CASSIETGYTDTQYF.

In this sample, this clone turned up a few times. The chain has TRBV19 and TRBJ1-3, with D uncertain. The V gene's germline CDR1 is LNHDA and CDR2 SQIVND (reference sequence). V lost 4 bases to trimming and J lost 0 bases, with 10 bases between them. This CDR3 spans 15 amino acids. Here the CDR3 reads CASSTAGRSGNTIYF. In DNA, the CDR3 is TGTGCCAGTAGTACTGCAGGCCGCTCTGGAAACACCATATATTTT.

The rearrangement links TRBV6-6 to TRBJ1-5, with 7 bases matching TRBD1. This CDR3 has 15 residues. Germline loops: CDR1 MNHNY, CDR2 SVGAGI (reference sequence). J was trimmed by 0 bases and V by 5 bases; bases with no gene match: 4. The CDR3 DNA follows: TGTGCCAGCAGTCCCGGGACAGCTAGCAATCAGCCCCAGCATTTT. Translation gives CASSPGTASNQPQHF.

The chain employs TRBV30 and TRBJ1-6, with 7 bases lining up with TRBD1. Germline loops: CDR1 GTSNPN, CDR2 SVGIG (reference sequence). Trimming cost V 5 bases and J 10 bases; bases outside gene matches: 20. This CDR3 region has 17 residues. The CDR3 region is CAWARQGGLSIYSPLHF. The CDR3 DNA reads TGTGCCTGGGCCAGACAGGGTGGGCTTTCCATCTACTCACCCCTCCACTTT.

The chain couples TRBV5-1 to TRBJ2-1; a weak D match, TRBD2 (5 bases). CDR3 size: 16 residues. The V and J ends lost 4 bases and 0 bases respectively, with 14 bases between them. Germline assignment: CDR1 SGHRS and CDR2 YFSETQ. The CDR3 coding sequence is TGCGCCAGCAGCCGTCAGACTGGAGGCTCCTACAATGAGCAGTTCTTC. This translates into CASSRQTGGSYNEQFF.

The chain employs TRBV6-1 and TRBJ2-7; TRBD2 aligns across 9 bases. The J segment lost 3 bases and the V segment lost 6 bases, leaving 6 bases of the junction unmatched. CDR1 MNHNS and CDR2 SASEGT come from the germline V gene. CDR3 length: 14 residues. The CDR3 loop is CASRLTSGDYEQYV. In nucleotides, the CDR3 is TGTGCCAGCAGGCTGACTAGCGGAGACTACGAGCAGTACGTC.

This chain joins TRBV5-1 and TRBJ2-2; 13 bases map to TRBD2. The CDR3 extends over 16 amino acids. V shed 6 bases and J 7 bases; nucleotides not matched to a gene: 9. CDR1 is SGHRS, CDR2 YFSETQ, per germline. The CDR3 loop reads CASTRLAGGFDGELFF. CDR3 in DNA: TGCGCCAGCACCCGACTAGCGGGAGGATTTGACGGGGAGCTGTTTTTT.

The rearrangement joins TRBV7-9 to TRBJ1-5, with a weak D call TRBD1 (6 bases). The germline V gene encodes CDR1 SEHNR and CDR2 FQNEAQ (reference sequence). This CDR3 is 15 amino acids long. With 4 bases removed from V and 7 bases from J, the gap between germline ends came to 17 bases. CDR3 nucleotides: TGTGCCAGCAGCTCCTCCGGGACAAGCGGCCAGCCCCAGCATTTT. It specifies CASSSSGTSGQPQHF.

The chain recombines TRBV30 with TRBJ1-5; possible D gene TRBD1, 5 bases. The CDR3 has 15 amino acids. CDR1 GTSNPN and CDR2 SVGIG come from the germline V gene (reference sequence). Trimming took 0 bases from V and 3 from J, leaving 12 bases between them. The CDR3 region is CAWSVSRVNNQPQHF. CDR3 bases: TGTGCCTGGAGTGTCTCCAGGGTCAACAATCAGCCCCAGCATTTT.

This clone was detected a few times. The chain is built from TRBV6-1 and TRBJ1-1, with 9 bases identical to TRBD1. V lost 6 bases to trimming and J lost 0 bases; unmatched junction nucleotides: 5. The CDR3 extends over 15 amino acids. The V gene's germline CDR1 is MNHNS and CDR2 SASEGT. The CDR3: CASRRQGELNTEAFF. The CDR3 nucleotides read TGTGCCAGCAGGAGACAGGGGGAGTTGAACACTGAAGCTTTCTTT.

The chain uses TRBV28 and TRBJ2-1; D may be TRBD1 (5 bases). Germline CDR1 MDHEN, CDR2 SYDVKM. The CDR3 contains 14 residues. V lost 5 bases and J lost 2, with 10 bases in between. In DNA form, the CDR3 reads TGTGCCAGCAGTCAAGGGGCGACCTACAATGAGCAGTTCTTC. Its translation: CASSQGATYNEQFF.

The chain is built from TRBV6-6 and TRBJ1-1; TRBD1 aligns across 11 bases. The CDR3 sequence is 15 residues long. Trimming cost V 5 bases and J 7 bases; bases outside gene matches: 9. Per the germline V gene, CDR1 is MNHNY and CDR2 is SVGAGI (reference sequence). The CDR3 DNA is TGTGCCAGCAGTCGTGGGACAGGGGGGATTGGTGAAGCTTTCTTT. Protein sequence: CASSRGTGGIGEAFF.

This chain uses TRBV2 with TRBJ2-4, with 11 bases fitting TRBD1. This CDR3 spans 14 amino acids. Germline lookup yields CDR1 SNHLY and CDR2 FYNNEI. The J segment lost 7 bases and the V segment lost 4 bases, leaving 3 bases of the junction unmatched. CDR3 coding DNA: TGTGCCAGCAGTGGCCGGGACAGGGGGAACATTCAGTACTTC. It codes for CASSGRDRGNIQYF.